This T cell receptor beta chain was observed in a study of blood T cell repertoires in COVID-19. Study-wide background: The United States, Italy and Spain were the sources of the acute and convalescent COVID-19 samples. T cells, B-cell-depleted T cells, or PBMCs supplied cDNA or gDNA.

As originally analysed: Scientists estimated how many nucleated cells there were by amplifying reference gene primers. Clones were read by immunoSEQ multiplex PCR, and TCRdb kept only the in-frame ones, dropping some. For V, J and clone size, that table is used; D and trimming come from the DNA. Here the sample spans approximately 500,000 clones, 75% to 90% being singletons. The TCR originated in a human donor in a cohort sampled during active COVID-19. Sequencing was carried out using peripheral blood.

CDR3 sequence reads: CASSGAGLGQETQYF. CDR3 nucleotides: TGTGCCAGCAGCGGGGCAGGGTTGGGACAAGAGACCCAGTACTTC. The rearrangement links TRBV5-5 to TRBJ2-5, with a tentative D call TRBD1 (5 bases). CDR3 size: 15 residues. Trimming shortened V by 4 bases and J by 2 bases, and 15 bases separated the two germline ends. Germline V CDR1 and CDR2: SGHKS, YYEKEE (reference sequence).